A single sample is the source of the 18 T cell receptor beta chains below, sequenced in a study of beta chain features in type 1 diabetes. All of the isolated RNA was reverse transcribed, so expressed TCRB transcripts were sequenced. Here immunoSEQ multiplex PCR was the method, and the copy in TCRdb shows in-frame clones only, minus some. The sample holds 150,000 to 200,000 clones, around 8.6% seen once. Study conclusions and caveats: Patients with Type 1 diabetes showed moderately but significantly shorter TCRB CDR3s in all four CD4+ subsets.

These receptors' targets are unknown. The sequencing input was central memory CD4+ T cells from blood. The source is a woman between 18 and 29 years old with type 1 diabetes.

CDR3 DNA: TGCGCCAGCAGCCAAGACTTCGGGACAGACTATGGCTACACCTTC. This gives the protein CASSQDFGTDYGYTF. The chain recombines TRBV4-3 with TRBJ1-2; 7 positions match TRBD1. Germline V CDR1 and CDR2: LGHNA, YSLEER. J lost 3 bases, V lost 0 bases, and 4 bases had no gene match. CDR3 length: 15 residues.

This chain connects TRBV11-3 to TRBJ2-1; D uncertain. The ends were cut back, 6 bases at V and 0 bases at J, with 12 bases in the middle. CDR1 and CDR2 from the germline V gene are SGHNT and YENEEA. The CDR3 sequence is 15 residues long. The CDR3 loop reads CASRPGSDSYNEQFF. DNA for the CDR3: TGTGCCAGCAGGCCCGGAAGCGACTCCTACAATGAGCAGTTCTTC.

This clone showed up just a few times. This rearrangement joins TRBV6-6 to TRBJ2-5; D possibly corresponds to TRBD2 (7 bases). This CDR3 is 16 amino acids long. Trimming removed 4 bases at V and 2 bases at J, with 17 bases between. From germline, CDR1 is MNHNY and CDR2 SVGAGI (reference sequence). The CDR3 loop is CASSFSGGGRQETQYF. The CDR3 DNA follows: TGTGCCAGCAGTTTCTCGGGCGGGGGCCGACAAGAGACCCAGTACTTC.

This clone showed up just a few times. This rearrangement joins TRBV29-1 to TRBJ2-3, with 11 bases fitting TRBD2. CDR3 size: 13 residues. From germline, CDR1 is SQVTM and CDR2 ANQGSEA. Trimming at V came to 6 bases and at J to 1 base, leaving 0 bases not matched to a gene. CDR3 region: CSVTSGGTDTQYF. The CDR3 coding sequence is TGCAGCGTGACTAGCGGGGGCACAGATACGCAGTATTTT.

The chain recombines TRBV6-6 with TRBJ1-4, with D perhaps TRBD1 (6 bases). Trimming removed 8 bases at V and 3 bases at J, with 13 bases between. Per germline, CDR1 MNHNY and CDR2 SVGAGI (reference sequence). CDR3 length: 14 amino acids. The CDR3 is CASGQRHPNEKLFF. The CDR3 bases are TGTGCCAGCGGACAGCGTCACCCTAATGAAAAACTGTTTTTT.

This rearrangement joins TRBV5-1 to TRBJ2-7, with 8 bases matching TRBD1. CDR3 length: 15 amino acids. Losses at the gene ends were 3 bases for V and 7 bases for J; bases not matched to a gene: 12. CDR1 is SGHRS and CDR2 is YFSETQ in the germline V gene. The CDR3 DNA reads TGCGCCAGCAGCTACGCGGCAGGGGGCCAGAGGGAGCAGTACTTC. Amino acid sequence: CASSYAAGGQREQYF.

J is TRBJ2-1 and V is TRBV19; TRBD2 aligns across 14 bases. Germline CDR1 and CDR2: LNHDA and SQIVND (reference sequence). This CDR3 contains 16 residues. With V trimmed by 5 bases and J by 7 bases, 7 bases remained unmatched. Here the CDR3 reads CASSPTSGRAVNEQFF. The CDR3, as DNA: TGTGCCAGTAGTCCGACTAGCGGGAGGGCTGTAAATGAGCAGTTCTTC.

V and J are TRBV28 and TRBJ1-6, with D uncertain. V dropped 4 bases and J dropped 0 bases, with 7 bases sitting between them. This CDR3 has 15 residues. CDR1 and CDR2 from the germline V gene are MDHEN and SYDVKM. The CDR3 is CASSWAASYNSPLHF. DNA for the CDR3: TGTGCCAGCAGTTGGGCCGCCTCCTATAATTCACCCCTCCACTTT.

This chain links TRBV11-2 with TRBJ1-2; perhaps TRBD1 as D (6 bases). V lost 5 bases, J lost 5 bases, and 15 bases lay in between. The length of the CDR3 is 14 residues. CDR1 and CDR2 (germline): SGHAT, FQNNGV. CDR3 sequence reads: CASSPHGGPYGYTF. DNA of the CDR3: TGTGCCAGCAGCCCACATGGGGGCCCATATGGCTACACCTTC.

This clone was counted a few times. The rearrangement uses TRBV9 and TRBJ1-3; 11 nucleotides agree with TRBD1. Trimming at V came to 2 bases and at J to 4 bases, leaving 5 bases not matched to a gene. The CDR3 covers 16 residues. Per germline, CDR1 SGDLS and CDR2 YYNGEE. The CDR3 here is CASSVGQGARGNTIYF. The CDR3 region has the DNA TGTGCCAGCAGCGTTGGACAGGGGGCGCGAGGAAACACCATATATTTT.

The V call is TRBV18, the J call TRBJ1-2, with D perhaps matching TRBD1 (6 bases). From germline, CDR1 is KGHSH and CDR2 LQKENI. This CDR3 is 14 amino acids long. The ends were cut back, 6 bases at V and 5 bases at J, with 16 bases in the middle. Here the CDR3 reads CASSLRAGEYGYTF. The CDR3 DNA is TGTGCCAGCTCCCTCAGGGCAGGGGAGTATGGCTACACCTTC.

A few counts support this clone. This sequence joins TRBV5-1 and TRBJ2-3; TRBD2 agrees at 7 bases. After removal of 5 bases from V and 1 base from J, the junction contained 7 bases not matched to a gene. The CDR3 runs 15 residues. Germline V gene sequence: CDR1 SGHRS, CDR2 YFSETQ. The CDR3 loop reads CASRVSGVGTDTQYF. CDR3 nucleotides: TGCGCCAGCAGAGTAAGCGGGGTTGGCACAGATACGCAGTATTTT.

This clone came up a few times. The chain combines TRBV7-2 with TRBJ2-1; no reliable D call. The CDR3 totals 11 residues. Germline assignment: CDR1 SGHTA and CDR2 FQGNSA. V was shortened by 5 bases and J by 6 bases, with 5 bases between the two germline ends. The CDR3 DNA reads as TGTGCCAGCAGCCCTTTCAATGAGCAGTTCTTC. This sequence encodes CASSPFNEQFF. Together with reference TRBV7-2 and TRBJ2-1, the CDR3 gives the full variable domain: GAGVSQSPSNKVTEKGKDVELRCDPISGHTALYWYRQSLGQGLEFLIYFQGNSAPDKSGLPSDRFSAERTGGSVSTLTIQRTQQEDSAVYLCASSPFNEQFFGPGTRLTVL.

The table lists this clone with a few counts. V and J are TRBV29-1 and TRBJ1-2; TRBD1 matches 8 bases. V gave up 0 bases and J gave up 4 bases; unmatched junction bases: 7. The length of the CDR3 is 15 residues. Germline V gene sequence: CDR1 SQVTM, CDR2 ANQGSEA. The CDR3 DNA sequence: TGCAGCGTTGAAGATGAAACAGGGGGTAGCTATGGCTACACCTTC. As protein: CSVEDETGGSYGYTF. Drawing the rest from reference TRBV29-1 and TRBJ1-2, the complete variable domain is SAVISQKPSRDICQRGTSLTIQCQVDSQVTMMFWYRQQPGQSLTLIATANQGSEATYESGFVIDKFPISRPNLTFSTLTVSNMSPEDSSIYLCSVEDETGGSYGYTFGSGTRLTVV.

This clone was observed a few times. This chain connects TRBV18 to TRBJ2-4; tentative D call: TRBD1 (6 bases). There are 14 residues in the CDR3. V was trimmed by 6 bases and J by 2 bases, leaving 11 bases between them. CDR1 and CDR2 from the germline V gene are KGHSH and LQKENI. CDR3 in amino acids: CASSIQGSKNIQYF. In DNA, the CDR3 is TGTGCCAGCTCCATACAGGGCTCCAAAAACATTCAGTACTTC. Full variable domain (remainder filled in from reference TRBV18 and TRBJ2-4): NAGVMQNPRHLVRRRGQEARLRCSPMKGHSHVYWYRQLPEEGLKFMVYLQKENIIDESGMPKERFSAEFPKEGPSILRIQQVVRGDSAAYFCASSIQGSKNIQYFGAGTRLSVL.

In nucleotides, the CDR3 is TGCGCCAGCAGCCCGACAGAGAATGAAAAACTGTTTTTT. Translated, it gives CASSPTENEKLFF. The chain joins TRBV5-1 to TRBJ1-4; the D gene is possibly TRBD1 (5 bases). The CDR3 runs 13 residues. Germline CDR1 reads SGHRS; CDR2 reads YFSETQ. Trimming stripped 4 bases from V and 5 bases from J, with 9 bases between.

This clone was counted a few times. The V call is TRBV5-1, the J call TRBJ2-1; D possibly corresponds to TRBD1 (5 bases). The germline V and J ends were trimmed by 0 bases and 8 bases, with 15 bases remaining between them. The CDR3 length is 15 residues. Germline V gene data show CDR1 as SGHRS and CDR2 as YFSETQ. The CDR3 nucleotides read TGCGCCAGCAGCTTGGAGAGCAGGGTAAGGGATGAGCAGTTCTTC. Translating gives CASSLESRVRDEQFF.

A few counts support this clone. The rearrangement links TRBV6-5 to TRBJ2-2; D call uncertain. The CDR3 is 15 amino acids. Germline loops: CDR1 MNHEY, CDR2 SVGAGI. Trimming left V 6 bases short and J 0 bases short, with 11 bases between. The CDR3 reads CASREYIANTGELFF. CDR3 nucleotides: TGTGCCAGCAGGGAGTATATCGCGAACACCGGGGAGCTGTTTTTT.